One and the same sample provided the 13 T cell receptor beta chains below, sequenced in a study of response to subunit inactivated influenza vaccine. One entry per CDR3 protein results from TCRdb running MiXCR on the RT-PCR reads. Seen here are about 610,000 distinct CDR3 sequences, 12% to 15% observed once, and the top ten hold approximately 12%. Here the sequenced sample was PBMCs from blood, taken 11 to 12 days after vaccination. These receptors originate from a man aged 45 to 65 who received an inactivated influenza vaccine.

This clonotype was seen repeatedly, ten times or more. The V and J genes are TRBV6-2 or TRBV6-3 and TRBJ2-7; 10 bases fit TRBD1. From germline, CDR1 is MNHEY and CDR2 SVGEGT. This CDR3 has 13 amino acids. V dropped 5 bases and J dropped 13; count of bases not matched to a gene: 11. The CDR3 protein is CASSRRGQGVQYF. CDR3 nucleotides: TGTGCCAGCAGTCGTAGAGGACAGGGGGTACAATACTTC.

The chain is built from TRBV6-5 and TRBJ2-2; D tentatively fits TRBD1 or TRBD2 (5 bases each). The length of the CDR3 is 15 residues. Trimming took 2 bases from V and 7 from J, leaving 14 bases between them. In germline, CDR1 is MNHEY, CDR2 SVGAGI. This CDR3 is CASSYGGNTGGELFF. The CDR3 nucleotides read TGTGCCAGCAGTTACGGGGGTAACACAGGCGGGGAGCTGTTTTTT.

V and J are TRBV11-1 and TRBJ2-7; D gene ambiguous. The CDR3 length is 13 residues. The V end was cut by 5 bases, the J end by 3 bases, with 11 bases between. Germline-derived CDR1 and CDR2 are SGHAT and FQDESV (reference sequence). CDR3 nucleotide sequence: TGTGCCAGCAGCCCTAAGACGGACTACGAGCAGTACTTC. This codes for CASSPKTDYEQYF.

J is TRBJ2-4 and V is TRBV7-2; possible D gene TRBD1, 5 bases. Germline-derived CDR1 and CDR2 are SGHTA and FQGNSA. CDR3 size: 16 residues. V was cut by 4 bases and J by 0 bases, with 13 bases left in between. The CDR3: CASSSWTLSAKNIQYF. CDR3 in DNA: TGTGCCAGCAGCTCTTGGACACTTTCAGCCAAAAACATTCAGTACTTC.

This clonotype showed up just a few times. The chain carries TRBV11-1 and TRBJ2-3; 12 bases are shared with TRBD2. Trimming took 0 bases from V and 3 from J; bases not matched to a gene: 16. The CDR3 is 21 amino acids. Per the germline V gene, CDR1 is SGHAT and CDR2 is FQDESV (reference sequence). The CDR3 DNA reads TGTGCCAGCAGCTTAGCCATATCCCCCACTCTAGCGGGGGGGCCGACAGATACGCAGTATTTT. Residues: CASSLAISPTLAGGPTDTQYF.

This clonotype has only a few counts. The chain's CDR3 is CASRTLGASGDNEQFF. The CDR3 nucleotides are TGTGCCAGCAGGACCTTGGGGGCTAGCGGGGACAATGAGCAGTTCTTC. This chain joins TRBV6-1 and TRBJ2-1; 9 bases map to TRBD2. Germline V gives CDR1 MNHNS, CDR2 SASEGT. Trimming at V came to 6 bases and at J to 5 bases, leaving 11 bases not matched to a gene. The CDR3 runs to 16 residues.

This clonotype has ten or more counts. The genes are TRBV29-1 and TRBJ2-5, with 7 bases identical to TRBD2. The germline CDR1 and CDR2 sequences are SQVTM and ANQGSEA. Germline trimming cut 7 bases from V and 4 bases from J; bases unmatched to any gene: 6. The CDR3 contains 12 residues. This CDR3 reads CSAAGLRETQYF. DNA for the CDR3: TGCAGCGCGGCGGGACTACGAGAGACCCAGTACTTC. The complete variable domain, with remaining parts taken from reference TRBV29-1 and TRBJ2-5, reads SAVISQKPSRDICQRGTSLTIQCQVDSQVTMMFWYRQQPGQSLTLIATANQGSEATYESGFVIDKFPISRPNLTFSTLTVSNMSPEDSSIYLCSAAGLRETQYFGPGTRLLVL.

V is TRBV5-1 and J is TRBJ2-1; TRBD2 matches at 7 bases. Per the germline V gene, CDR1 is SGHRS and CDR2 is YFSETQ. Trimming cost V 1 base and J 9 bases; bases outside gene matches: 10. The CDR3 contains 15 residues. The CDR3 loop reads CASSLQTSAISEQFF. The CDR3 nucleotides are TGCGCCAGCAGCTTGCAAACTAGCGCTATCAGTGAGCAGTTCTTC.

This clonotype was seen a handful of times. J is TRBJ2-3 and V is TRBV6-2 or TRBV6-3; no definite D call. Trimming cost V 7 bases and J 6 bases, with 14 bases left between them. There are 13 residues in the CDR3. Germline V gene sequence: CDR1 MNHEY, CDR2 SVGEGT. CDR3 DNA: TGTGCCAGCACTCCCCCTGGGTGGGATACGCAGTATTTT. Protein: CASTPPGWDTQYF.

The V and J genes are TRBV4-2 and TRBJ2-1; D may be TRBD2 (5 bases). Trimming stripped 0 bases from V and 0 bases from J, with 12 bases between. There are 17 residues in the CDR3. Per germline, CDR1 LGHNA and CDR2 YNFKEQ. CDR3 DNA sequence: TGTGCCAGCAGCCAAGATAGGATGGGGAGCTCCTACAATGAGCAGTTCTTC. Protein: CASSQDRMGSSYNEQFF.

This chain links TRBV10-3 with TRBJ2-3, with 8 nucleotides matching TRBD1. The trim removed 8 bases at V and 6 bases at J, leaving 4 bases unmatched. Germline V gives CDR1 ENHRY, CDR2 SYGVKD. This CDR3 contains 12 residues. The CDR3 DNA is TGTGCCATCCGGACAGGGATGGATACGCAGTATTTT. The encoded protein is CAIRTGMDTQYF.

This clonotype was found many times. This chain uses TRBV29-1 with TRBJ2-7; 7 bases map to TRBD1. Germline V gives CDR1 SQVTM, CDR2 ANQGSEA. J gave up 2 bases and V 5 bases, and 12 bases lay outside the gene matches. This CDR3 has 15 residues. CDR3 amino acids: CSVRVRTGETYEQYF. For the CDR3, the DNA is TGCAGCGTTCGTGTGCGCACAGGGGAGACCTACGAGCAGTACTTC.

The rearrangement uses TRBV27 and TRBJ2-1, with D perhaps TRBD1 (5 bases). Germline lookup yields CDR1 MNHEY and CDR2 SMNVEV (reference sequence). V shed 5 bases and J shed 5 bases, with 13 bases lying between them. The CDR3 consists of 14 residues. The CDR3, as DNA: TGTGCCAGCAGTCCCAACAGGAATAACAATGAGCAGTTCTTC. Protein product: CASSPNRNNNEQFF.